This T cell receptor (beta chain) was obtained from a study of T cells in Graves' hyperthyroidism and ophthalmopathy. On this clonotype: Its antigen is still unknown.

Findings and caveats of the study: In blood, most of the thyroid clonotypes expanded above 0.001 were also present. Before onset, ophthalmopathy was predicted by the model a median approximately 6.7 months earlier. Ophthalmopathy cases were set apart from stable hyperthyroidism by a 13 V-J model.

Amplification targeted TCR beta CDR3 regions from RNA transcripts. Researchers ran a first-round RT-PCR on the TCR CDR3 using the HTBI primer set. One entry per CDR3 protein results from TCRdb running MiXCR on the multiplex PCR reads. The data hold approximately 590,000 distinct CDR3 sequences, with roughly 46% observed a single time. The diagnostic basis comprised clinical symptoms, serum thyroxine and TRAb, thyroid ultrasound and orbital computed tomography. The TCR originated in a woman aged 18-30 years with Graves' hyperthyroidism. Material: peripheral blood or thyroid tissue (not recorded which).

For the CDR3, the DNA is TGTGCCAGCAGCGGGACACTTAGCGGGACCTACGAGCAGTACTTC. It specifies CASSGTLSGTYEQYF. This sequence joins TRBV7-9 and TRBJ2-7, with 8 bases fitting TRBD2. The CDR3 extends over 15 amino acids. CDR1 SEHNR and CDR2 FQNEAQ come from the germline V gene (reference sequence). Unmatched junction bases numbered 8, after V lost 5 bases and J lost 2 bases.